The source of this T cell receptor beta chain is a study of CD4 T cells in relation to SARS-CoV-2 and coronaviruses. Sequenced by immunoSEQ multiplex PCR; TCRdb stores in-frame clones only, minus some. The sample has 35,000 to 40,000 clones, 77% seen once. The V segment lost 5 bases and the J segment 2 bases; nucleotides outside the gene matches: 1. Germline CDR1 and CDR2: SGHTA and FQGTGA. This CDR3 has 15 residues. There are a few counts of this clone. Its antigen remains unidentified. The chain has TRBV7-3 and TRBJ2-1; 12 bases match TRBD2. The TCR comes from an adult with COVID-19. The sample was memory CD4+ T cells from PBMCs, cultured in vitro. CDR3 amino acids: CASSRLAGAYNEQFF. The CDR3 nucleotides are TGTGCCAGCAGCCGACTAGCGGGAGCCTACAATGAGCAGTTCTTC.